This is a list of T cell receptor beta chains from one sample in a study of response to subunit inactivated influenza vaccine. MiXCR, applied by TCRdb to the RT-PCR reads, yields one record per CDR3 protein. The sample holds 200,000 to 300,000 distinct CDR3 sequences, 12% seen once. Sequencing used non-naive T cells sorted from PBMCs, obtained 14 to 15 days before vaccination. These receptors came from a man aged 45 to 65 who received an inactivated influenza vaccine. CDR3s include the opening cysteine and the closing phenylalanine or tryptophan. The D gene is left open where the match is weak.

j_call d_call v_call cdr3_aa
TRBJ1-1 TRBD1 TRBV7-9 CASSFNRGNTEAFF
TRBJ2-1 . TRBV12-3/TRBV12-4 CASSSPGTVNEQFF
TRBJ2-5 TRBD2 TRBV7-8 CASSLEGTSGSETQYF
TRBJ1-2 . TRBV5-1 CASSPQTGINYGYTF
TRBJ1-5 . TRBV10-3 CAINSPNQPQHF
TRBJ2-5 . TRBV25-1 CASSERTAQETQYF
TRBJ1-6 TRBD1 TRBV20-1 CSAPPSTGVENSPLHF
TRBJ2-1 . TRBV2 CASSRLGANEQFF
TRBJ2-2 TRBD1 TRBV7-9 CASSFPGQGNTGELFF
TRBJ2-7 . TRBV12-3/TRBV12-4 CASSLRHNYEQYF
TRBJ2-7 . TRBV7-6 CASSLFPGGEKAYEQYF
TRBJ2-4 TRBD1 TRBV20-1 CSGPGQGNIQYF
TRBJ2-7 TRBD1 TRBV28 CASSSYQDRVRRKQSYEQYF
TRBJ1-5 . TRBV10-3 CAISGGPTPGNQPQHF
TRBJ1-1 . TRBV6-1 CASSEGLDPVAFF
TRBJ1-6 . TRBV12-3/TRBV12-4 CASSWTGTPNSPLHF
TRBJ2-3 . TRBV5-1 CASSDQGTDTQYF
TRBJ1-4 TRBD1 TRBV7-9 CASTYGQGAEKLFF
TRBJ2-1 TRBD2 TRBV20-1 CSASRTSGTPGEQFF
TRBJ2-5 TRBD1 TRBV4-3 CASSHEDRGQGAQYF
TRBJ2-7 TRBD1 TRBV4-2 CASSRGQGINYEQYF
TRBJ2-3 . TRBV15 CATSRALQGRDTQYF
TRBJ2-3 . TRBV2 CASSVEGNTDTQYF
TRBJ1-1 . TRBV15 CATSREARRAFF
TRBJ1-1 . TRBV20-1 CSARFGLRNTEAFF
TRBJ2-1 TRBD2 TRBV29-1 CSVGGGYNEQFF
TRBJ1-5 . TRBV3-1 CASSQGQGHQPQHF
TRBJ2-1 TRBD2 TRBV2 CACCFGPVGGRIPYNEQFF
TRBJ2-5 . TRBV11-1 CASSLGWAGAKMGETQYF
TRBJ2-7 . TRBV5-4 CASSFGEGGEQYF
TRBJ1-1 . TRBV6-5 CASSSILIGGNTEAFF
TRBJ1-1 . TRBV4-3 CASSQGQANTEAFF
TRBJ2-1 TRBD2 TRBV13 CASSPETLAGGAYNEQFF
TRBJ2-2 . TRBV4-2 CASSQDQVSGELFF
TRBJ2-3 . TRBV10-3 CAIRGGRGAYDTQYF
TRBJ1-4 . TRBV29-1 CSVEPENEKLFF
TRBJ2-7 . TRBV5-1 CASSLGTSTHEQYF
TRBJ1-4 . TRBV7-2 CASSLDVAGRKLFF
TRBJ1-5 . TRBV12-3/TRBV12-4 CASSLGVGDQPQHF
TRBJ2-6 . TRBV29-1 CSVGGTSSGANVLTF
TRBJ2-5 . TRBV10-3 CAIANSQQETQYF
TRBJ2-7 . TRBV6-5 CASSYSSGTPSYEQYF
TRBJ2-5 TRBD2 TRBV11-2 CASSPIPFGLAGVGTQYF
TRBJ1-5 . TRBV12-3/TRBV12-4 CASRGDSNQPQHF
TRBJ2-3 . TRBV5-1 CASSLVGGISTDTQYF
TRBJ2-1 TRBD2 TRBV28 CASSFLGGRKGNEQFF
TRBJ2-5 . TRBV11-1 CASSLTAGETQYF
TRBJ1-2 . TRBV20-1 CSARDPGFSYGYTF
TRBJ2-1 TRBD2 TRBV7-2 CASSLAPASGDGYNEQFF
TRBJ1-3 . TRBV4-2 CASSRDRGNTIYF
TRBJ2-7 . TRBV3-1 CASSQDLGLEQYF
TRBJ2-1 . TRBV2 CASSGPAGGGIPRNNEQFF
TRBJ1-5 . TRBV7-2 CASSPKVNQPQHF
TRBJ2-3 . TRBV7-2 CASSLPYTQYF